The 24 T cell receptor beta chains reported below all come from one sample, sequenced in a study of vaccination effects on CD4 cells after COVID-19. Sequenced by immunoSEQ multiplex PCR; TCRdb stores in-frame clones only, minus some. This table has 27,000 or so clones, about 70% appearing once. Antigens for these TCRs are unknown. CD4+ T cells specific for antigen were expanded with viral peptide pools by the ViraFEST assay before sequencing. Having been cultured for 10 days, the cells underwent CD4+ T cell isolation. Nucleocapsid antibodies stayed negative before and after vaccination, showing no earlier SARS-CoV-2 infection. Sequencing was performed on CD4+ T cells from PBMCs cultured with SARS-CoV-2 spike peptides, taken before COVID-19 vaccination. These receptors were obtained from a human donor who received a COVID-19 vaccine.

This clone was seen more than once but under ten times. J is TRBJ2-5 and V is TRBV6-1; no reliable D call. There are 15 residues in the CDR3. Germline values: CDR1 MNHNS, CDR2 SASEGT. Deletions cut 3 bases from V and 0 bases from J, with 11 bases between. The DNA for the CDR3 is TGTGCCAGCAGTGAGATGGCGACATACCAAGAGACCCAGTACTTC. This translates into CASSEMATYQETQYF.

V usage is TRBV5-1 and J usage is TRBJ2-1; 12 bases align to TRBD2. V trimming: 4 bases; J trimming: 2 bases; junction bases outside the gene matches: 1. The CDR3 has 15 residues. Per the germline V gene, CDR1 is SGHRS and CDR2 is YFSETQ. In DNA form, the CDR3 reads TGCGCCAGCAGCGCTAGCGGGGGGGCCTACAATGAGCAGTTCTTC. This sequence encodes CASSASGGAYNEQFF.

The chain employs TRBV7-2 and TRBJ2-1; no reliable D call. Germline V lookup: CDR1 SGHTA, CDR2 FQGNSA. V shed 5 bases and J shed 4 bases, with 15 bases lying between them. The CDR3 has 15 residues. This chain's CDR3 is CASSISAGQYNEQFF. Here the CDR3 DNA reads TGTGCCAGCAGCATCTCCGCAGGCCAATACAATGAGCAGTTCTTC.

The V and J genes are TRBV27 and TRBJ1-4, with D perhaps matching TRBD1 (5 bases). CDR1 and CDR2 (germline): MNHEY, SMNVEV (reference sequence). V was trimmed by 0 bases and J by 8 bases, leaving 19 bases between them. This CDR3 has 17 amino acids. The CDR3 nucleotides are TGTGCCAGCAGTTTATCGAGTTCTGTGGGGCGCTGGGAAAAACTGTTTTTT. It encodes CASSLSSSVGRWEKLFF.

The J gene is TRBJ1-2, the V gene TRBV5-4; D ambiguous. Trimming took 4 bases from V and 6 from J, leaving 10 bases between them. The CDR3 spans 12 residues. Per germline, CDR1 SGHNT and CDR2 YYREEE (reference sequence). CDR3 nucleotides: TGTGCCAGCAGCCCCCCGGATGATGGCTACACCTTC. Translated, it gives CASSPPDDGYTF.

This chain uses TRBV9 with TRBJ1-1; D uncertain. The V gene lost 3 bases and the J gene lost 1 base, with 7 bases spanning the gap. Looked up from germline, CDR1 is SGDLS and CDR2 is YYNGEE. The CDR3 spans 13 residues. CDR3 coding DNA: TGTGCCAGCAGCGCACTAAAGAACACTGAAGCTTTCTTT. It codes for CASSALKNTEAFF. Based on the CDR3 plus reference TRBV9 and TRBJ1-1, the full variable domain is DSGVTQTPKHLITATGQRVTLRCSPRSGDLSVYWYQQSLDQGLQFLIQYYNGEERAKGNILERFSAQQFPDLHSELNLSSLELGDSALYFCASSALKNTEAFFGQGTRLTVV.

This chain links TRBV6-2 or TRBV6-3 with TRBJ1-1, with D uncertain. CDR3 size: 16 residues. Germline V CDR1 and CDR2: MNHEY, SVGEGT. The V end was cut by 4 bases, the J end by 3 bases, with 18 bases between. CDR3 loop: CASSSGPTRKDTEAFF. CDR3 coding DNA: TGTGCCAGCAGTTCCGGGCCCACGAGGAAGGACACTGAAGCTTTCTTT.

The chain links TRBV7-6 to TRBJ1-6, with 10 bases fitting TRBD1. This CDR3 is built from 15 residues. After removal of 3 bases from V and 8 bases from J, the junction contained 4 bases not matched to a gene. The germline gives CDR1 SGHVS, CDR2 FNYEAQ. The CDR3 DNA reads TGTGCCAGCAGCTTGACGGGACAGGGGTATTCACCCCTCCACTTT. This gives the protein CASSLTGQGYSPLHF.

The table lists this clone with a few counts. The chain carries TRBV5-6 and TRBJ2-3; perhaps TRBD2 as D (6 bases). Looked up from germline, CDR1 is SGHDT and CDR2 is YYEEEE. The V end lost 6 bases, the J end lost 2 bases, and 22 bases lay between the germline ends. The CDR3 is made up of 17 amino acids. The CDR3, as DNA: TGTGCCAGCACCCTACTTTCCTCGCGGGATGACACAGATACGCAGTATTTT. It is translated as CASTLLSSRDDTDTQYF.

The chain carries TRBV5-1 and TRBJ1-2, with no clear D. CDR1 is SGHRS, CDR2 YFSETQ, per germline. Trimming stripped 3 bases from V and 7 bases from J, with 10 bases between. The CDR3 runs to 12 residues. This chain's CDR3 is CASSSQFFGYTF. As DNA, the CDR3 is TGCGCCAGCAGCTCGCAGTTTTTTGGCTACACCTTC.

The chain uses TRBV18 and TRBJ1-2; a weak D match, TRBD1 (5 bases). V lost 0 bases and J 0 bases, leaving 11 bases between the germline ends. The V gene's germline CDR1 is KGHSH and CDR2 LQKENI. CDR3 length: 16 amino acids. The CDR3 coding sequence is TGTGCCAGCTCACCACCGCCCACGACAGCTAACTATGGCTACACCTTC. Translation gives CASSPPPTTANYGYTF.

This chain's CDR3 is CATSWGAGAHYEQYF. The CDR3 DNA reads as TGTGCCACCAGTTGGGGGGCGGGAGCCCACTACGAGCAGTACTTC. The rearrangement joins TRBV24-1 to TRBJ2-7; D perhaps matches TRBD2 (7 bases). V was cut by 6 bases and J by 3 bases, with 17 bases left in between. The CDR3 totals 15 residues. Germline lookup yields CDR1 KGHDR and CDR2 SFDVKD.

This clone was detected once. This sequence joins TRBV2 and TRBJ2-1; D gene ambiguous. CDR3 length: 14 residues. Germline lookup yields CDR1 SNHLY and CDR2 FYNNEI. V was pared by 1 base and J by 7 bases, with 11 bases between. CDR3 nucleotides: TGTGCCAGCAGTGAAGAAACGGGTGTGAATGAGCAGTTCTTC. Translated: CASSEETGVNEQFF.

The chain is built from TRBV9 and TRBJ1-1; maybe TRBD1 (6 bases). This CDR3 is built from 15 residues. Germline V lookup: CDR1 SGDLS, CDR2 YYNGEE. V was shortened by 0 bases and J by 5 bases, with 14 bases between the two germline ends. Here the CDR3 reads CASSVATSGVTEAFF. The CDR3 DNA sequence: TGTGCCAGCAGCGTAGCTACCTCAGGGGTGACTGAAGCTTTCTTT. Drawing the rest from reference TRBV9 and TRBJ1-1, the complete variable domain is DSGVTQTPKHLITATGQRVTLRCSPRSGDLSVYWYQQSLDQGLQFLIQYYNGEERAKGNILERFSAQQFPDLHSELNLSSLELGDSALYFCASSVATSGVTEAFFGQGTRLTVV.

The chain carries TRBV18 and TRBJ1-6, with 8 bases that match TRBD1. Germline CDR1 and CDR2: KGHSH and LQKENI. V was pared by 6 bases and J by 7 bases, with 11 bases of the junction left unmatched. The CDR3 covers 16 residues. This chain's CDR3 is CASSSQGAFGNSPLHF. The CDR3 DNA is TGTGCCAGCTCGTCGCAGGGGGCGTTCGGGAATTCACCCCTCCACTTT. Based on the CDR3 plus reference TRBV18 and TRBJ1-6, the full variable domain is NAGVMQNPRHLVRRRGQEARLRCSPMKGHSHVYWYRQLPEEGLKFMVYLQKENIIDESGMPKERFSAEFPKEGPSILRIQQVVRGDSAAYFCASSSQGAFGNSPLHFGNGTRLTVT.

V is TRBV5-4 and J is TRBJ2-2, with D possibly being TRBD1 (5 bases). CDR3 size: 14 residues. Germline lookup yields CDR1 SGHNT and CDR2 YYREEE (reference sequence). Deletions cut 0 bases from V and 4 bases from J, with 7 bases between. The CDR3 DNA reads as TGTGCCAGCAGCTTGGCAGGGATCACCGGGGAGCTGTTTTTT. Translating it yields CASSLAGITGELFF.

This clone was seen a handful of times. This rearrangement joins TRBV3-1 (or the pseudogene TRBV3-2) to TRBJ1-2; 7 nucleotides agree with TRBD1. Germline V gene lookup returns CDR1 LGHDT and CDR2 YNNKEL (reference sequence). The V gene end was trimmed by 1 base and the J gene end by 9 bases; junction bases not matched to a gene: 5. The CDR3 has 13 residues. CDR3 DNA sequence: TGTGCCAGCAGCCAAGGGACAGGCCGGAGCTACACCTTC. Translated, it gives CASSQGTGRSYTF.

This sequence joins TRBV2 and TRBJ2-1, with 10 bases that match TRBD1. The CDR3 has 12 residues. Trimming removed 5 bases from V and 14 bases from J; junction bases left unmatched: 6. The germline V gene encodes CDR1 SNHLY and CDR2 FYNNEI. The CDR3 DNA reads as TGTGCCAGCAGTATAACCGGGACAGGGGAGTTCTTC. Translated, it gives CASSITGTGEFF.

In DNA, the CDR3 is TGTGCCAGCAGCACCCCTAGCGGGGGGCAAGAGACCCAGTACTTC. Translation: CASSTPSGGQETQYF. V usage is TRBV5-4 and J usage is TRBJ2-5, with TRBD2 identical over 11 bases. CDR1 SGHNT and CDR2 YYREEE come from the germline V gene (reference sequence). This CDR3 is 15 amino acids long. V shed 4 bases and J 2 bases; nucleotides not matched to a gene: 4.

In this sample, this clone turned up once. This rearrangement joins TRBV15 to TRBJ1-2; D call uncertain. Between the trimmed V and J ends, which lost 8 bases and 8 bases, there was a span of 9 bases. The CDR3 runs to 10 residues. Germline-derived CDR1 and CDR2 are LNHNV and YYDKDF (reference sequence). Here the CDR3 DNA reads TGTGCCACCGAGAGGACGGGCTACACCTTC. It is translated as CATERTGYTF. Supplemented by reference TRBV15 and TRBJ1-2, the full variable domain reads DAMVIQNPRYQVTQFGKPVTLSCSQTLNHNVMYWYQQKSSQAPKLLFHYYDKDFNNEADTPDNFQSRRPNTSFCFLDIRSPGLGDTAMYLCATERTGYTFGSGTRLTVV.

This clone was picked up one time. The chain employs TRBV27 and TRBJ2-7, with 11 bases fitting TRBD2. This CDR3 has 16 amino acids. The V gene end was trimmed by 2 bases and the J gene end by 3 bases; junction bases not matched to a gene: 6. Germline V gene lookup returns CDR1 MNHEY and CDR2 SMNVEV (reference sequence). CDR3 amino acids: CASSLIAGTSGYEQYF. In nucleotides, the CDR3 is TGTGCCAGCAGTTTAATTGCTGGGACTAGCGGCTACGAGCAGTACTTC.

The chain employs TRBV25-1 and TRBJ2-2; D unclear. The CDR3 totals 14 residues. V lost 1 base, J lost 0 bases, and 3 bases lay in between. CDR1 MGHDK and CDR2 SYGVNS come from the germline V gene. CDR3 residues: CASSEWANTGELFF. For the CDR3, the DNA is TGTGCCAGCAGTGAATGGGCGAACACCGGGGAGCTGTTTTTT.

This clone was observed a single time. The V gene is TRBV3-1 (or the pseudogene TRBV3-2), the J gene TRBJ2-3; D might be TRBD2 (6 bases). The CDR3 length is 14 residues. V was trimmed by 4 bases and J by 1 base, leaving 9 bases between them. The germline CDR1 and CDR2 sequences are LGHDT and YNNKEL (reference sequence). In DNA, the CDR3 is TGTGCCAGCAGCCCGGCTAGCGGCACAGATACGCAGTATTTT. Translated: CASSPASGTDTQYF.

The chain joins TRBV6-5 to TRBJ1-5; D uncertain. The V end lost 8 bases, the J end lost 0 bases, and 8 bases lay between the germline ends. This CDR3 contains 13 residues. CDR1 and CDR2 (germline): MNHEY, SVGAGI. In nucleotides, the CDR3 is TGTGCCAGCGTCTGGTATAGCAATCAGCCCCAGCATTTT. Amino acid sequence: CASVWYSNQPQHF.